This TCR beta chain was observed in a study of cytomegalovirus exposure and HLA in healthy donors. Germline V gives CDR1 SNHLY, CDR2 FYNNEI. This CDR3 is 14 amino acids long. The V gene end was trimmed by 5 bases and the J gene end by 8 bases; junction bases not matched to a gene: 7. The PCR was carried out with 60 Vbeta primers and 13 Jbeta primers. Only in-frame clones appear in the TCRdb table, and some are missing; sequencing was by immunoSEQ multiplex PCR. The profile shows roughly 110,000 clones, about 70% of them singletons. V usage is TRBV2 and J usage is TRBJ1-5, with 9 bases aligning to TRBD1. Specimen: PBMCs. The source of this sequence is a woman aged 45-60 years in good health and CMV-seropositive. The CDR3 here is CASSLTGGMEPQHF. The DNA of the CDR3 is TGTGCCAGCAGTTTGACAGGGGGGATGGAGCCCCAGCATTTT.